Following are 22 T cell receptor beta chains from one sample sequenced in a study of cytomegalovirus exposure and HLA in healthy donors. The study ran its PCR with 60 Vbeta and 13 Jbeta primers. The assay was immunoSEQ multiplex PCR, and TCRdb's table has in-frame clones only and misses some. The sample has around 180,000 clones, approximately 84% seen once. The sequencing sample was made of PBMCs. Receptor source: a girl under 18 in good health and CMV-seropositive.

The genes are TRBV7-6 and TRBJ2-5; a weak D match, TRBD2 (7 bases). This CDR3 is built from 13 residues. V gave up 2 bases and J gave up 7 bases, with 11 bases separating them. The germline gives CDR1 SGHVS, CDR2 FNYEAQ. CDR3 sequence (DNA): TGTGCCAGCAGCTTATCGGGGGGCGTGACCCAGTACTTC. It yields the protein CASSLSGGVTQYF.

The rearrangement joins TRBV2 to TRBJ1-2; 8 bases agree with TRBD1. This CDR3 spans 14 amino acids. The J segment lost 4 bases and the V segment lost 5 bases, leaving 6 bases of the junction unmatched. Germline values: CDR1 SNHLY, CDR2 FYNNEI. CDR3: CASSTLGTGYGYTF. The DNA for the CDR3 is TGTGCCAGCAGTACGTTAGGGACAGGCTATGGCTACACCTTC.

This clone was seen only once. This CDR3 is also generated by other DNA sequences in the sample. The chain has TRBV5-4 and TRBJ2-3; D uncertain. The CDR3 is 12 amino acids. With 5 bases removed from V and 2 bases from J, the gap between germline ends came to 6 bases. Looked up from germline, CDR1 is SGHNT and CDR2 is YYREEE (reference sequence). CDR3 sequence: CASSLSTDTQYF. CDR3 DNA sequence: TGTGCCAGCAGTCTATCCACAGATACGCAGTATTTT.

This clone has a handful of counts. The gene calls are TRBV5-5 and TRBJ1-5, with a weak D call TRBD1 (5 bases). Germline CDR1 reads SGHKS; CDR2 reads YYEKEE (reference sequence). The CDR3 contains 17 residues. Trimming took off 0 bases at V and 1 base at J, with 14 bases between the two ends. The CDR3 protein is CASSLAGQGGSNQPQHF. The CDR3 bases are TGTGCCAGCAGCTTGGCCGGCCAGGGCGGCAGCAATCAGCCCCAGCATTTT.

V is TRBV19 and J is TRBJ1-2, with D perhaps matching TRBD1 (6 bases). Germline V gene data show CDR1 as LNHDA and CDR2 as SQIVND (reference sequence). V was clipped by 0 bases and J by 7 bases, with 15 bases between them. The CDR3 is 15 amino acids. As DNA, the CDR3 is TGTGCCAGTAGTATAGACCGGACAGTTTCACGTGGCTACACCTTC. Translation: CASSIDRTVSRGYTF.

The V gene is TRBV9, the J gene TRBJ1-6, with 8 bases lining up with TRBD1. This CDR3 comprises 15 residues. V lost 4 bases to trimming and J lost 7 bases; unmatched junction nucleotides: 7. Germline V CDR1 and CDR2: SGDLS, YYNGEE. CDR3: CASSMTGAGNSPLHF. The CDR3 region has the DNA TGTGCCAGCAGCATGACAGGGGCTGGGAATTCACCCCTCCACTTT.

J is TRBJ1-1 and V is TRBV5-5, with 8 bases lining up with TRBD1. The CDR3 covers 14 residues. Germline CDR1 reads SGHKS; CDR2 reads YYEKEE (reference sequence). V was clipped by 4 bases and J by 6 bases; unmatched bases: 8. The CDR3 loop reads CASSKGQGLAEAFF. The CDR3, as DNA: TGTGCCAGCAGCAAAGGACAGGGCCTAGCTGAAGCTTTCTTT.

This sequence joins TRBV5-6 and TRBJ1-5; possible D gene TRBD1, 5 bases. CDR3 length equals 16 residues. V lost 3 bases, J lost 5 bases, and 18 bases lay in between. Germline-derived CDR1 and CDR2 are SGHDT and YYEEEE. The chain's CDR3 is CASSSRGPGDYQPQHF. The CDR3 nucleotides read TGTGCCAGCAGCTCTCGGGGCCCGGGGGATTATCAGCCCCAGCATTTT.

The V call is TRBV15, the J call TRBJ1-6; D might be TRBD1 (6 bases). The CDR3 has 15 residues. The ends were cut back, 0 bases at V and 5 bases at J, with 8 bases in the middle. The V gene's germline CDR1 is LNHNV and CDR2 YYDKDF (reference sequence). The DNA of the CDR3 is TGTGCCACCAGCAGAGACAGGGGAAATAATTCACCCCTCCACTTT. It codes for CATSRDRGNNSPLHF.

This chain joins TRBV20-1 and TRBJ1-4; no clear D. The germline V and J ends were trimmed by 6 bases and 6 bases, with 8 bases remaining between them. CDR1 and CDR2 (germline): DFQATT, SNEGSKA (reference sequence). This CDR3 has 11 residues. The chain's CDR3 is CSAEDHEKLFF. The DNA for the CDR3 is TGCAGTGCGGAGGATCATGAAAAACTGTTTTTT.

The rearrangement joins TRBV27 to TRBJ2-3, with a tentative D call TRBD2 (6 bases). CDR1 is MNHEY and CDR2 is SMNVEV in the germline V gene (reference sequence). The CDR3 is 16 amino acids. V was trimmed by 1 base and J by 2 bases, leaving 13 bases between them. The CDR3 bases are TGTGCCAGCAGTTTATTAACGGGACTCACCACAGATACGCAGTATTTT. Translating gives CASSLLTGLTTDTQYF.

DNA for the CDR3: TGTGCCAGCAGCTTAGAGACAGGGCCGGGTGAAAAACTGTTTTTT. This encodes CASSLETGPGEKLFF. V usage is TRBV7-9 and J usage is TRBJ1-4, with 7 nucleotides matching TRBD1. After removal of 1 base from V and 7 bases from J, the junction contained 6 bases not matched to a gene. The germline CDR1 and CDR2 sequences are SEHNR and FQNEAQ (reference sequence). CDR3 length: 15 amino acids.

V gene TRBV7-9 combines with J gene TRBJ1-1, with D possibly being TRBD1 (6 bases). Germline V gene sequence: CDR1 SEHNR, CDR2 FQNEAQ (reference sequence). This CDR3 is 14 amino acids long. The V end was cut by 5 bases, the J end by 7 bases, with 17 bases between. The CDR3 DNA reads TGTGCCAGCAGCGACCGGACAGCCCCGGGTGAAGCTTTCTTT. Its translation: CASSDRTAPGEAFF. Full variable domain (rest looked up from reference TRBV7-9 and TRBJ1-1): DTGVSQNPRHKITKRGQNVTFRCDPISEHNRLYWYRQTLGQGPEFLTYFQNEAQLEKSRLLSDRFSAERPKGSFSTLEIQRTEQGDSAMYLCASSDRTAPGEAFFGQGTRLTVV.

The V call is TRBV10-3, the J call TRBJ1-2; the match to TRBD1 covers 7 bases. The CDR3 extends over 16 amino acids. CDR1 and CDR2 (germline): ENHRY, SYGVKD. J was trimmed by 1 base and V by 2 bases; bases with no gene match: 7. The CDR3 is CAISEPRDRVNYGYTF. CDR3 in DNA: TGTGCCATCAGTGAGCCCCGGGACAGAGTTAACTATGGCTACACCTTC.

The chain employs TRBV7-9 and TRBJ1-3, with TRBD1 as a possible D gene (6 bases). The V and J ends lost 7 bases and 4 bases respectively, with 23 bases between them. The CDR3 is 17 amino acids. The V gene's germline CDR1 is SEHNR and CDR2 FQNEAQ (reference sequence). The CDR3: CASNAQGRGSSGNTIYF. CDR3 in DNA: TGTGCCAGCAACGCGCAGGGCAGGGGCTCTTCCGGAAACACCATATATTTT.

The chain joins TRBV6-6 to TRBJ1-1; 10 bases agree with TRBD1. The trim removed 2 bases at V and 2 bases at J, leaving 2 bases unmatched. This CDR3 comprises 15 residues. In germline, CDR1 is MNHNY, CDR2 SVGAGI (reference sequence). In DNA, the CDR3 is TGTGCCAGCAGTTACGACAGGGGGCTAAACACTGAAGCTTTCTTT. Translated, it gives CASSYDRGLNTEAFF.

The rearrangement joins TRBV13 to TRBJ1-2; 10 nucleotides line up with TRBD1. This CDR3 is built from 15 residues. J gave up 1 base and V 10 bases, and 9 bases lay outside the gene matches. Germline assignment: CDR1 PRHDT and CDR2 FYEKMQ (reference sequence). DNA of the CDR3: TGTGCCACCCCCGGGGACAGGGGCAATAACTATGGCTACACCTTC. It is translated as CATPGDRGNNYGYTF.

The chain uses TRBV19 and TRBJ1-5; maybe TRBD1 (5 bases). Germline assignment: CDR1 LNHDA and CDR2 SQIVND (reference sequence). The CDR3 extends over 14 amino acids. Trimming pared 10 bases from V and 0 bases from J, leaving 13 bases between. CDR3 in DNA: TGTGCCACTCGGGGGGGGGATAGCAATCAGCCCCAGCATTTT. Translated: CATRGGDSNQPQHF.

This clone was detected a few times. The V and J genes are TRBV5-1 and TRBJ2-2; 10 nucleotides line up with TRBD1. The CDR3 runs to 16 residues. The germline CDR1 and CDR2 sequences are SGHRS and YFSETQ. The V and J ends lost 6 bases and 3 bases, in that order; junction bases with no gene match: 8. DNA of the CDR3: TGCGCCAGCAAACCGACAGGGGGCTTCGACACCGGGGAGCTGTTTTTT. It translates to CASKPTGGFDTGELFF.

This clone showed up just a few times. The rearrangement uses TRBV13 and TRBJ2-1; 10 nucleotides align to TRBD2. Germline-derived CDR1 and CDR2 are PRHDT and FYEKMQ (reference sequence). After removal of 5 bases from V and 10 bases from J, the junction contained 14 bases not matched to a gene. The CDR3 sequence is 16 residues long. CDR3 nucleotide sequence: TGTGCCAGCAGCCCTCATGAGCGGGGGGGCTTCAACGAGCAGTTCTTC. Its translation: CASSPHERGGFNEQFF.

The chain couples TRBV19 to TRBJ1-4, with 12 bases identical to TRBD1. CDR3 length: 16 residues. Per germline, CDR1 LNHDA and CDR2 SQIVND (reference sequence). Trimming took 4 bases from V and 8 from J; bases not matched to a gene: 8. The CDR3 is CASSRGQGAKSEKLFF. The CDR3 DNA reads TGTGCCAGTAGTAGGGGACAGGGGGCGAAGTCGGAAAAACTGTTTTTT.

J is TRBJ2-7 and V is TRBV15, with TRBD1 matching over 8 bases. Germline V gene lookup returns CDR1 LNHNV and CDR2 YYDKDF (reference sequence). The CDR3 loop spans 14 amino acids. V lost 5 bases to trimming and J lost 2 bases; unmatched junction nucleotides: 5. In DNA, the CDR3 is TGTGCCACCAGCTCGGACAGGGAAACCTACGAGCAGTACTTC. Amino acids: CATSSDRETYEQYF.